The 15 T cell receptor beta chains below all came from one sample that was sequenced in a study of OX40 agonist ivuxolimab in advanced cancers. Libraries were prepared by immunoSEQ multiplex PCR; TCRdb keeps only in-frame clonotypes and omits some of them. Here the sample spans 53,000 or so clones, more than 75% being singletons. The sample here was CD4+ or CD8+ T cells sorted from blood, taken in a trial of the OX40 agonist ivuxolimab. These receptors were collected from an adult with an advanced solid tumor such as melanoma, head and neck, liver or kidney cancer.

The chain has TRBV9 and TRBJ1-2; D is unresolved. Trimming removed 0 bases from V and 5 bases from J, with 5 bases in between. CDR3 length: 12 amino acids. Germline V lookup: CDR1 SGDLS, CDR2 YYNGEE. The CDR3, as DNA: TGTGCCAGCAGCGTAGGAGTATATGGCTACACCTTC. It specifies CASSVGVYGYTF.

V usage is TRBV27 and J usage is TRBJ2-6; D may correspond to TRBD1 or TRBD2 (5 bases each). Germline-derived CDR1 and CDR2 are MNHEY and SMNVEV (reference sequence). Trimming pared 5 bases from V and 2 bases from J, leaving 10 bases between. The CDR3 is 15 residues long. Here the CDR3 DNA reads TGTGCCAGCAGTCCCCGGGGCACTGGGGCCAACGTCCTGACTTTC. It translates to CASSPRGTGANVLTF.

The chain combines TRBV18 with TRBJ1-1, with 7 bases identical to TRBD1. The CDR3 runs to 17 residues. Germline V CDR1 and CDR2: KGHSH, LQKENI. V lost 1 base, J lost 4 bases, and 12 bases stayed unmatched. The CDR3, as DNA: TGTGCCAGCTCACCACAGTCTTCAGGGGGTAGGAGCACTGAAGCTTTCTTT. Translating gives CASSPQSSGGRSTEAFF.

The chain employs TRBV4-1 and TRBJ2-5, with D possibly being TRBD1 or TRBD2 (5 bases each). The DNA end lines up better with TRBJ2-7; the J call may be wrong. The CDR3 is made up of 16 amino acids. Germline loops: CDR1 MGHRA, CDR2 YSYEKL. This chain's CDR3 is CASSPGPGGSEVEQYF. In nucleotides, the CDR3 is TGCGCCAGCAGCCCAGGGCCAGGAGGCTCAGAGGTCGAGCAGTACTTC.

This clone was found once. The chain joins TRBV7-6 to TRBJ2-6; weak D call: TRBD2 (5 bases). The CDR3 is 14 residues long. Germline values: CDR1 SGHVS, CDR2 FNYEAQ. V was pared by 1 base and J by 10 bases, with 11 bases between. The CDR3 region has the DNA TGTGCCAGCAGCTTAGAGCCGGGGAAAAACGTCCTGACTTTC. This gives the protein CASSLEPGKNVLTF. Based on the CDR3 plus reference TRBV7-6 and TRBJ2-6, the full variable domain is GAGVSQSPRYKVTKRGQDVALRCDPISGHVSLYWYRQALGQGPEFLTYFNYEAQQDKSGLPNDRFSAERPEGSISTLTIQRTEQRDSAMYRCASSLEPGKNVLTFGAGSRLTVL.

The V call is TRBV10-1, the J call TRBJ1-2; TRBD1 might be the D (6 bases). Trimming left V 5 bases short and J 6 bases short, with 13 bases between. CDR1 is WNHNN, CDR2 SYGVQD, per germline (reference sequence). This CDR3 spans 13 amino acids. CDR3 in amino acids: CASSPTRDNGYTF. Written as DNA, the CDR3 is TGCGCCAGCAGTCCGACCAGGGACAATGGCTACACCTTC.

The chain uses TRBV5-8 and TRBJ2-7; D not certain. Per germline, CDR1 SGHTS and CDR2 YDEGEE. Deletions cut 1 base from V and 4 bases from J, with 24 bases between. The CDR3 is 18 residues long. CDR3 in amino acids: CASSLSWIGDRSRYEQYF. The CDR3 DNA reads as TGTGCCAGCAGCTTGTCCTGGATAGGAGACCGCAGCCGATACGAGCAGTACTTC.

This clone was observed a handful of times. The gene calls are TRBV5-1 and TRBJ1-1; D gene unclear. CDR1 and CDR2 (germline): SGHRS, YFSETQ. The CDR3 extends over 13 amino acids. Trimming left V 4 bases short and J 7 bases short, with 14 bases between. The CDR3 DNA reads TGCGCCAGCAGCGCCCGGGAGGGCGGTGAAGCTTTCTTT. Translated: CASSAREGGEAFF.

The gene calls are TRBV5-1 and TRBJ2-3; D might be TRBD1 or TRBD2, each matching 5 bases. V was pared by 0 bases and J by 0 bases, with 11 bases between. CDR3 length equals 16 residues. The V gene's germline CDR1 is SGHRS and CDR2 YFSETQ. The CDR3 DNA reads TGCGCCAGCAGCTTGGACGGGGCCCTTAGCACAGATACGCAGTATTTT. As protein: CASSLDGALSTDTQYF. Combining the CDR3 with reference TRBV5-1 and TRBJ2-3 gives the whole variable domain KAGVTQTPRYLIKTRGQQVTLSCSPISGHRSVSWYQQTPGQGLQFLFEYFSETQRNKGNFPGRFSGRQFSNSRSEMNVSTLELGDSALYLCASSLDGALSTDTQYFGPGTRLTVL.

The gene calls are TRBV6-5 and TRBJ2-2, with 8 bases matching TRBD1. The V gene's germline CDR1 is MNHEY and CDR2 SVGAGI. The CDR3 is 14 amino acids. The J segment lost 6 bases and the V segment lost 5 bases, leaving 5 bases of the junction unmatched. The CDR3 coding sequence is TGTGCCAGCAGTCCTCGACAGGGGCCCGGGGAGCTGTTTTTT. Its protein product is CASSPRQGPGELFF.

V gene TRBV9 combines with J gene TRBJ2-1; 10 bases are a match to TRBD1. V lost 3 bases to trimming and J lost 5 bases; unmatched junction nucleotides: 2. This CDR3 region has 14 residues. CDR1 and CDR2 (germline): SGDLS, YYNGEE. CDR3 protein: CASSGTGGNNEQFF. The CDR3 DNA reads as TGTGCCAGCAGCGGGACAGGGGGAAACAATGAGCAGTTCTTC.

On this clone: A read error may produce the germline difference seen at one junction end. This chain joins TRBV7-9 and TRBJ2-7; D unresolved. Germline CDR1 SEHNR, CDR2 FQNEAQ (reference sequence). The CDR3 covers 13 residues. The CDR3 nucleotides read TGTGCCAGCACCTTACTTACACTTTCCGAGCAGTACTTC. This gives the protein CASTLLTLSEQYF.

The chain recombines TRBV5-4 with TRBJ2-5; TRBD2 matches at 10 bases. The CDR3 consists of 15 residues. Germline V gives CDR1 SGHNT, CDR2 YYREEE (reference sequence). After removal of 4 bases from V and 2 bases from J, the junction contained 5 bases not matched to a gene. The CDR3 here is CASSSSGGAQETQYF. The CDR3 region has the DNA TGTGCCAGCAGCAGCAGCGGGGGGGCACAAGAGACCCAGTACTTC.

This rearrangement joins TRBV19 to TRBJ2-3; 8 nucleotides align to TRBD1. CDR3 size: 13 residues. CDR1 is LNHDA and CDR2 is SQIVND in the germline V gene (reference sequence). V was clipped by 5 bases and J by 3 bases; unmatched bases: 1. CDR3 sequence reads: CASSDRGTDTQYF. In DNA, the CDR3 is TGTGCCAGTAGTGACAGGGGAACAGATACGCAGTATTTT.

This sequence joins TRBV11-2 and TRBJ2-2; possible D gene TRBD2, 6 bases. This CDR3 contains 15 residues. The germline V gene encodes CDR1 SGHAT and CDR2 FQNNGV. Trimming removed 5 bases at V and 2 bases at J, with 12 bases between. The CDR3 spells CASSISGLNTGELFF. For the CDR3, the DNA is TGTGCCAGCAGCATTAGCGGACTTAACACCGGGGAGCTGTTTTTT.